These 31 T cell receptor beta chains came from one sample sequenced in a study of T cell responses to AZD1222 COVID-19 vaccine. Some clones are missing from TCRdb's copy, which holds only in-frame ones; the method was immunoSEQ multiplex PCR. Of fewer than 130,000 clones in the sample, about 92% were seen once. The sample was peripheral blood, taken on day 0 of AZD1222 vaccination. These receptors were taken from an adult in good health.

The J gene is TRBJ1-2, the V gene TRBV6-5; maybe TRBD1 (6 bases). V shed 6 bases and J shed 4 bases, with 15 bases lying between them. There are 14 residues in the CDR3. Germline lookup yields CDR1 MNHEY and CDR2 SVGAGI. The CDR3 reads CASRDDQGSYGYTF. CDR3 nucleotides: TGTGCCAGCAGGGACGACCAGGGGAGCTATGGCTACACCTTC.

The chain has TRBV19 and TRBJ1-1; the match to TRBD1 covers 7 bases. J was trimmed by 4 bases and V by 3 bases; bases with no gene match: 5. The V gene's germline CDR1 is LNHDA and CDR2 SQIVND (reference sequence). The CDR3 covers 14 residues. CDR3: CASSIKGAVTEAFF. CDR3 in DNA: TGTGCCAGTAGTATCAAGGGGGCAGTCACTGAAGCTTTCTTT.

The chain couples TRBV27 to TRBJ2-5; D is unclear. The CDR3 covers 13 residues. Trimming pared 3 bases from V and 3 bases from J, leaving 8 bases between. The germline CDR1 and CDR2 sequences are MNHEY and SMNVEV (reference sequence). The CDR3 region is CASSFRAEETQYF. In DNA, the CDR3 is TGTGCCAGCAGTTTCCGGGCAGAAGAGACCCAGTACTTC.

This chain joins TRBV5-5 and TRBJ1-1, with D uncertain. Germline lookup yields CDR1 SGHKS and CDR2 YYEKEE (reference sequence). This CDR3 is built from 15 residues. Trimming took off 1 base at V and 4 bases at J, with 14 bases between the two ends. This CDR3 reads CASSLLSATGTEAFF. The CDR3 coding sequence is TGTGCCAGCAGCTTGCTAAGTGCGACGGGCACTGAAGCTTTCTTT.

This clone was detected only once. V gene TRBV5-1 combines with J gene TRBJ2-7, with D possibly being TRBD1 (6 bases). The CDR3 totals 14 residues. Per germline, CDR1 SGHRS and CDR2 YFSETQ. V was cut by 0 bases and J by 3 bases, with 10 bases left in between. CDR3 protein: CASSLEGRGYEQYF. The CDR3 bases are TGCGCCAGCAGCTTGGAGGGCAGGGGCTACGAGCAGTACTTC.

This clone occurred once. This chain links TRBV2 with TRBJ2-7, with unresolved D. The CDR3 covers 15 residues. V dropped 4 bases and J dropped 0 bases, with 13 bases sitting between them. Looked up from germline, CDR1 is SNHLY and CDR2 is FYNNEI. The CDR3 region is CASSGPSRSSYEQYF. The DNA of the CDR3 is TGTGCCAGCAGTGGGCCCTCCAGATCCTCCTACGAGCAGTACTTC.

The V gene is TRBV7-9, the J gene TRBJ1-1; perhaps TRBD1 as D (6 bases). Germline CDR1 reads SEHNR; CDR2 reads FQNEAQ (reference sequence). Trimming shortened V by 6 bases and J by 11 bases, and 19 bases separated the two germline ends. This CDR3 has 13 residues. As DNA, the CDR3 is TGTGCCAGCAGATCCAGGGGCCCGACCGCGGCTTTCTTT. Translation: CASRSRGPTAAFF.

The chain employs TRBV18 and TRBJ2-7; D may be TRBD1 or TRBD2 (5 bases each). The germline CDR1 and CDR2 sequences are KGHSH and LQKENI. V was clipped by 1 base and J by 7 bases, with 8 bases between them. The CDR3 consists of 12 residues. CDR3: CASSPRGLEQYF. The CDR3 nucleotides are TGTGCCAGCTCACCACGGGGGTTAGAGCAGTACTTC.

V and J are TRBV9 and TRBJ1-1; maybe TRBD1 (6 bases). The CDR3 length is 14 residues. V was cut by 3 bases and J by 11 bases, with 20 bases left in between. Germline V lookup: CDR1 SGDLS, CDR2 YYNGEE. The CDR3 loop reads CASSATGTKSPAFF. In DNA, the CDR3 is TGTGCCAGCAGCGCAACCGGGACAAAAAGCCCGGCTTTCTTT.

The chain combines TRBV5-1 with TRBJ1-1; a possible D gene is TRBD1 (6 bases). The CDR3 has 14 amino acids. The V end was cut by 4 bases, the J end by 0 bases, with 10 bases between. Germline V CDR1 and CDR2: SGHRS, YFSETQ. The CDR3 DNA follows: TGCGCCAGCAGCGGGGGCGGTTTGAACACTGAAGCTTTCTTT. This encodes CASSGGGLNTEAFF.

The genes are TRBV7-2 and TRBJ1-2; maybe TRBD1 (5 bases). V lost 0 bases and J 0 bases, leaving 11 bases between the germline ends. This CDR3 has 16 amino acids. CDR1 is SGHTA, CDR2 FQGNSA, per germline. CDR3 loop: CASSLAQGSSNYGYTF. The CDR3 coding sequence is TGTGCCAGCAGCTTAGCGCAGGGCTCCTCTAACTATGGCTACACCTTC.

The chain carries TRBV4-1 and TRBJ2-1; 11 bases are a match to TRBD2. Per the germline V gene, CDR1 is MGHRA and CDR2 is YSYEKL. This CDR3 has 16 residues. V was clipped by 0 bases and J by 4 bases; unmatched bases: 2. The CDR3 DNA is TGCGCCAGCAGCCAAGATCGACTAGCGGGATACAATGAGCAGTTCTTC. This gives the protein CASSQDRLAGYNEQFF.

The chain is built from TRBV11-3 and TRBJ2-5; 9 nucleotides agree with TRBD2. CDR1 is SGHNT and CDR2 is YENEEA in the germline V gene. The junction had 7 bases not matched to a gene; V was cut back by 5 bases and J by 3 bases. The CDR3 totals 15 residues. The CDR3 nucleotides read TGTGCCAGCAGCCGGGACGCGGGAGGGGAAGAGACCCAGTACTTC. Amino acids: CASSRDAGGEETQYF.

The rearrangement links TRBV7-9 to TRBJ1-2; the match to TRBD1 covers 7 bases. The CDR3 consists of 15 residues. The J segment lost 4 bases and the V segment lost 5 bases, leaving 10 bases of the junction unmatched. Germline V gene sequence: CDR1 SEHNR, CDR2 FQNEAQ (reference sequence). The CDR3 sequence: CASSLTGTGGYGYTF. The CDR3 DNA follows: TGTGCCAGCAGCCTGACAGGGACGGGTGGCTATGGCTACACCTTC.

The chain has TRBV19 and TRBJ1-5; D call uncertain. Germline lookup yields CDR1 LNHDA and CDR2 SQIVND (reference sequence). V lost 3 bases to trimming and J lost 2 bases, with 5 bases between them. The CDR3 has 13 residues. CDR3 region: CASSIWGNQPQHF. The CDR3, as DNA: TGTGCCAGTAGTATTTGGGGCAATCAGCCCCAGCATTTT.

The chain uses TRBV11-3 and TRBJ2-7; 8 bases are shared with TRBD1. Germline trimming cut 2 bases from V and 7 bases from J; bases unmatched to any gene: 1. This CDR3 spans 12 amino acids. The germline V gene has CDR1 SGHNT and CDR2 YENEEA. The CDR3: CASSLRDREQYF. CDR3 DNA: TGTGCCAGCAGCTTAAGGGACAGGGAGCAGTACTTC.

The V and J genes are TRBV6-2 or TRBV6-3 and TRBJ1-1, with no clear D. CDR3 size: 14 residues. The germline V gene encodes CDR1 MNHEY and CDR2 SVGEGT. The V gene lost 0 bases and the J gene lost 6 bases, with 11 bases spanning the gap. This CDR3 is CASSYSGLDAEAFF. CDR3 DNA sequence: TGTGCCAGCAGTTACTCGGGCCTTGACGCTGAAGCTTTCTTT.

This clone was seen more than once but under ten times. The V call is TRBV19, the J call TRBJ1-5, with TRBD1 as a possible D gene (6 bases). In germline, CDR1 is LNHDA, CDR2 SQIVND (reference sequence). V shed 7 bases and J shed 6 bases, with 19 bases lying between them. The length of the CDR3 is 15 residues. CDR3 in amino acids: CASISGAPEGQPQHF. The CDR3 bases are TGTGCCAGTATATCAGGGGCCCCTGAGGGTCAGCCCCAGCATTTT.

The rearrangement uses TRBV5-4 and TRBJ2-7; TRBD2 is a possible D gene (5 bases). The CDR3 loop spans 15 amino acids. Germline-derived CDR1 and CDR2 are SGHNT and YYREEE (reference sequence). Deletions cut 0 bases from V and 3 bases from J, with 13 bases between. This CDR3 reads CASSLDAGVYYEQYF. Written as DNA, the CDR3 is TGTGCCAGCAGCTTGGATGCCGGGGTTTACTACGAGCAGTACTTC.

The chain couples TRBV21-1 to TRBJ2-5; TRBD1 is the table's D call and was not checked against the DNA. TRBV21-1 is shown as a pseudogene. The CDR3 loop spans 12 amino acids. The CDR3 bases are TGTGCCAGCAGCAAGGGGACAGGGCAAAAGTACTTC. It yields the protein CASSKGTGQKYF.

CDR3: CASSQDLKGAANEKLFF. In nucleotides, the CDR3 is TGCGCCAGCAGCCAAGATTTAAAAGGGGCTGCTAATGAAAAACTGTTTTTT. This chain joins TRBV4-1 and TRBJ1-4, with D possibly matching TRBD1 (5 bases). Germline CDR1 is MGHRA and CDR2 is YSYEKL. Trimming removed 0 bases from V and 3 bases from J, with 14 bases in between. This CDR3 comprises 17 residues.

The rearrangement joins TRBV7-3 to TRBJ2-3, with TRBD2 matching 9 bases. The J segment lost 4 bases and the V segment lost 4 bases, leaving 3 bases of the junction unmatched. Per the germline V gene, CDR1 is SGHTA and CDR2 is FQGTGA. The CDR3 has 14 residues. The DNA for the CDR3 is TGTGCCAGCAGCTCGGGACTAGCCTCAGATACGCAGTATTTT. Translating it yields CASSSGLASDTQYF.

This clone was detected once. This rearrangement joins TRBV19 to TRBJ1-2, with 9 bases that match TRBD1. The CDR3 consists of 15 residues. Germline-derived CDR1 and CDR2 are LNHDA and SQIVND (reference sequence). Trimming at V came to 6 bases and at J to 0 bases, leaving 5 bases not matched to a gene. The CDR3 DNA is TGTGCCAGTAGGCCCGGGACAGGGCCTAACTATGGCTACACCTTC. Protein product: CASRPGTGPNYGYTF.

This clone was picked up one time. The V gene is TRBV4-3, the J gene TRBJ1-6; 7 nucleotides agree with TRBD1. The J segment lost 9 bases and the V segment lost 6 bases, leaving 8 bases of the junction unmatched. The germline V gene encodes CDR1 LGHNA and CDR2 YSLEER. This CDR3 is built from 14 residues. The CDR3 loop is CASRIDREGSPLHF. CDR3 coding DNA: TGCGCCAGCAGGATCGACAGGGAAGGTTCACCCCTCCACTTT.

CDR3 DNA sequence: TGTGCCTGGAGTGTACGAAGGGGGAATGGCTACACCTTC. This encodes CAWSVRRGNGYTF. The chain joins TRBV30 to TRBJ1-2; perhaps TRBD1 as D (6 bases). The CDR3 is 13 residues long. V was cut by 0 bases and J by 6 bases, with 11 bases left in between. The germline V gene has CDR1 GTSNPN and CDR2 SVGIG (reference sequence).

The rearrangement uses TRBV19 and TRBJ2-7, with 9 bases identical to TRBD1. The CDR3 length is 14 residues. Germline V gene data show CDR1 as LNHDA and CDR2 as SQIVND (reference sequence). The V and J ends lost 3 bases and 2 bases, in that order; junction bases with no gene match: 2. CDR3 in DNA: TGTGCCAGTAGTATGGGGACAGGGCCCTACGAGCAGTACTTC. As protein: CASSMGTGPYEQYF.

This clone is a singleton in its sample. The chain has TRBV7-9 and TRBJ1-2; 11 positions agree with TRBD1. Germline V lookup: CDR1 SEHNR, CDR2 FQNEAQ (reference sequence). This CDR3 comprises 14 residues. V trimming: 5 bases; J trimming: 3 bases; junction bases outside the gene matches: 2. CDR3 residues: CASSGGQGDYGYTF. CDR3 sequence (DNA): TGTGCCAGCAGCGGGGGACAGGGGGACTATGGCTACACCTTC. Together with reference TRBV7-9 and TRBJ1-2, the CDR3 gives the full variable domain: DTGVSQNPRHKITKRGQNVTFRCDPISEHNRLYWYRQTLGQGPEFLTYFQNEAQLEKSRLLSDRFSAERPKGSFSTLEIQRTEQGDSAMYLCASSGGQGDYGYTFGSGTRLTVV.

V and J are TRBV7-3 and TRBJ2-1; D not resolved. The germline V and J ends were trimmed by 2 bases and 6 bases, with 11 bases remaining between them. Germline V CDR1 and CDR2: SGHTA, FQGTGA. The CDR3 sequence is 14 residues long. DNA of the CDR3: TGTGCCAGCAGCTTAGGCGGAACGTCCAATGAGCAGTTCTTC. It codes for CASSLGGTSNEQFF.

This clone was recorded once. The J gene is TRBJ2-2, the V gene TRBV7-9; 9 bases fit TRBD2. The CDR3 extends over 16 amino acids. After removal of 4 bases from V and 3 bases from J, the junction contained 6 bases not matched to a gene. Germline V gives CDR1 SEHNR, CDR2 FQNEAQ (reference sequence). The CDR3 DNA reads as TGTGCCAGCAGCTCCCTAGCGGGATCGGACACCGGGGAGCTGTTTTTT. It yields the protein CASSSLAGSDTGELFF.

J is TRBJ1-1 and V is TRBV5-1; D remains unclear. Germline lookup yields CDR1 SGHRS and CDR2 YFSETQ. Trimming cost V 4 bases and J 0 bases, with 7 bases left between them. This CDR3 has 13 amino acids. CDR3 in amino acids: CASSPSMNTEAFF. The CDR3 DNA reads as TGCGCCAGCAGCCCCAGTATGAACACTGAAGCTTTCTTT.

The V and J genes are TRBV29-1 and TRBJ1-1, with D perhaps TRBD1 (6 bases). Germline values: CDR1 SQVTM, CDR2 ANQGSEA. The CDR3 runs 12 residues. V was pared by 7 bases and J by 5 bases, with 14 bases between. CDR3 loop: CSARGGHTEAFF. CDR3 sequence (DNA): TGCAGCGCCAGGGGCGGGCATACTGAAGCTTTCTTT.